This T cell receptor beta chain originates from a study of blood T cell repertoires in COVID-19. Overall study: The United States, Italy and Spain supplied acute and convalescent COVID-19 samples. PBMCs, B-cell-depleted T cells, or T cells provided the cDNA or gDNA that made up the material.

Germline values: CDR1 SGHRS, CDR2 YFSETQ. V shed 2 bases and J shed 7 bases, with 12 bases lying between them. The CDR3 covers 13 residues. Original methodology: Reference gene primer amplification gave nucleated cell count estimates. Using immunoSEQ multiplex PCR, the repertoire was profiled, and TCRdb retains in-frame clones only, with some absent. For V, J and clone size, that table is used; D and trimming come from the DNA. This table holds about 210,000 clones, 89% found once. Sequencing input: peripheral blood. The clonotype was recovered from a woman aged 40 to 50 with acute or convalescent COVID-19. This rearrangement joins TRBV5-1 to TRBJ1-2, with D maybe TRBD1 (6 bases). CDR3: CASSFGGASGYTF. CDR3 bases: TGCGCCAGCAGCTTTGGGGGCGCGAGTGGCTACACCTTC.